A selection of T cell receptor beta chains follows, all from one sample in a study of T cell changes during pregnancy in multiple sclerosis. Profiling relied on immunoSEQ multiplex PCR, and the TCRdb table lists in-frame clones only, not all of them. The repertoire holds 40,000 or so clones, with about 93% as singletons. The sample consisted of CD4+ T cells from peripheral blood mononuclear cells, taken in the third trimester of pregnancy. Receptor source: a female donor with multiple sclerosis, enrolled in a pregnancy study. The CDR3 runs from the conserved cysteine through the conserved F or W. D genes are given only for firm matches. Where a row states a size, it is once, few, many or the class of an expanded clone; other rows omit it.

TRBJ1-2 | TRBV7-8 | TRBD1 | . | TGTGCCAGCCATCGACAGGGGGCTCACCTTAATGGCTACACCTTC | CASHRQGAHLNGYTF
TRBJ2-7 | TRBV18 | . | . | TGTGCCAGCTCACCACTGCTTGGGGGGACCCACGAGCAGTACTTC | CASSPLLGGTHEQYF
TRBJ2-1 | TRBV4-1 | . | . | TGCGCCAGCAGCCAAGGGTCTAGGAGCGCGGATGAGCAGTTCTTC | CASSQGSRSADEQFF
TRBJ2-1 | TRBV7-3 | TRBD2 | . | TGTGCCAGCAGCTTACCCGTCCCCGGGGGGGAGCAGTTCTTC | CASSLPVPGGEQFF
TRBJ1-1 | TRBV7-9 | . | . | TGTGCCAGCAGCTTTTATACCCAGGACACTGAAGCTTTCTTT | CASSFYTQDTEAFF
TRBJ2-5 | TRBV7-6 | . | once | TGTGCCAGCAGCTTACAGGGGCAAGAGACCCAGTACTTC | CASSLQGQETQYF
TRBJ1-2 | TRBV9 | TRBD1 | . | TGTGCCAGCAGCGCACCACAGGGGAAAACTAACTATGGCTACACCTTC | CASSAPQGKTNYGYTF
TRBJ2-5 | TRBV2 | TRBD2 | . | TGTGCCAGCAGCTCCAGGGGGAGCGGGGGGACCGGGACCCAGTACTTC | CASSSRGSGGTGTQYF
TRBJ1-2 | TRBV7-9 | . | . | TGTGCCAGCAGCCCGGGGGGAGCCGACCATGGCTACACCTTC | CASSPGGADHGYTF
TRBJ2-1 | TRBV10-3 | TRBD1 | . | TGTGCCATCAGTGAGTCCACTATCAGGGGGCAGGGAAATGAGCAGTTCTTC | CAISESTIRGQGNEQFF
TRBJ1-1 | TRBV7-2 | . | once | TGTGCCAGCAGCTTAGAGGGACAAAGGACTGAAGCTTTCTTT | CASSLEGQRTEAFF
TRBJ2-2 | TRBV28 | TRBD1 | . | TGTGCCAGCACCCATGGGGACAGGGAGTGGGAGCTGTTTTTT | CASTHGDREWELFF
TRBJ2-5 | TRBV7-7 | TRBD2 | . | TGTGCCAGCAGCTTAGAACCTAGCGGGAGACGGGAGACCCAGTACTTC | CASSLEPSGRRETQYF
TRBJ2-3 | TRBV18 | TRBD2 | . | TGTGCCAGCTCACGCAGACTAGCGGGCACAGATACGCAGTATTTT | CASSRRLAGTDTQYF
TRBJ1-4 | TRBV5-1 | TRBD1 | . | TGCGCCAGCAGCTTGGGGGACAGGGAGGGTGAAAAACTGTTTTTT | CASSLGDREGEKLFF
TRBJ2-7 | TRBV15 | TRBD1 | . | TGTGCCACCACCTCCGGACAGGGGATAGACGAGCAGTACTTC | CATTSGQGIDEQYF
TRBJ1-3 | TRBV27 | TRBD1 | . | TGTGCCAGCAGACGGACAGGGGATGCGGGAAACACCATATATTTT | CASRRTGDAGNTIYF
TRBJ2-5 | TRBV7-2 | TRBD2 | . | TGTGCCAGCAGCTCCACAGGGACTAGCGGGAGCAGAGAGACCCAGTACTTC | CASSSTGTSGSRETQYF
TRBJ2-1 | TRBV6-6 | TRBD2 | . | TGTGCCAGCAGTTACTCGCCGGCGGGAGGACGCAATGAGCAGTTCTTC | CASSYSPAGGRNEQFF
TRBJ2-1 | TRBV19 | . | . | TGTGCCAGTAGTACGAGGGAGAAATTTTACAATGAGCAGTTCTTC | CASSTREKFYNEQFF
TRBJ1-1 | TRBV6-6 | . | . | TGTGCCAGCAGCCGCTTGGAGGGAACTTTCTTT | CASSRLEGTFF
TRBJ2-3 | TRBV29-1 | TRBD2 | . | TGCAGCGCCCGGACTAGTGGGGATACGCAGTATTTT | CSARTSGDTQYF
TRBJ1-5 | TRBV28 | TRBD1 | . | TGTGCCAGCACTTTACACGGGACAGGGGGGAATCAGCCCCAGCATTTT | CASTLHGTGGNQPQHF
TRBJ2-5 | TRBV5-4 | TRBD2 | . | TGTGCCAGCAGTCAGGTCCTCGCGGGGGGGCAAGAGACCCAGTACTTC | CASSQVLAGGQETQYF
TRBJ2-7 | TRBV6-1 | TRBD2 | . | TGTGCCAGCAGCGGACTAGCGGTTCAGGGGGAGCAGTACTTC | CASSGLAVQGEQYF
TRBJ2-1 | TRBV5-1 | TRBD1 | . | TGCGCCAGTCGACAGGGCTCCTACAATGAGCAGTTCTTC | CASRQGSYNEQFF
TRBJ2-1 | TRBV7-8 | . | . | TGTGCCAGCAGCCTCCGGGAAAACTCCTACAATGAGCAGTTCTTC | CASSLRENSYNEQFF
TRBJ1-1 | TRBV28 | TRBD1 | . | TGTGCCAGCAGTTCGCCCGGGACAGGAAACACTGAAGCTTTCTTT | CASSSPGTGNTEAFF
TRBJ1-4 | TRBV7-9 | . | . | TGTGCCAGCAGCCTCACAGGGAGGGGTACTAATGAAAAACTGTTTTTT | CASSLTGRGTNEKLFF
TRBJ1-3 | TRBV6-1 | . | . | TGTGCCAGCAGTGAACAGGGGCGGTCTGGAAACACCATATATTTT | CASSEQGRSGNTIYF
TRBJ2-5 | TRBV5-1 | . | . | TGCGCCAGCAGCTTGGAGAATCATCGGCAAGAGACCCAGTACTTC | CASSLENHRQETQYF
TRBJ2-1 | TRBV4-1 | . | . | TGCGCCAGCAGCCAAGATATGGGCGGGGTTCCCGGGGATGAGCAGTTCTTC | CASSQDMGGVPGDEQFF
TRBJ2-5 | TRBV28 | TRBD2 | . | TGTGCCAGCTGTCGAGCGGGGAAAGTCCGGGAGACCCAGTACTTC | CASCRAGKVRETQYF
TRBJ1-2 | TRBV7-2 | TRBD1 | . | TGTGCCAGCAGCCCTAGGACAGGGGGCTACACCTTC | CASSPRTGGYTF
TRBJ1-2 | TRBV7-2 | . | . | TGTGCCAGCAGCTTAGGAGGGGGGGGTGGCTACACCTTC | CASSLGGGGGYTF
TRBJ1-1 | TRBV7-3 | . | . | TGTGCCAGCAGCGGCCTCGGGGTGACTGAAGCTTTCTTT | CASSGLGVTEAFF
TRBJ1-1 | TRBV27 | . | . | TGTGCCAGCAGTTTATTGGGAACAGGGATTTCTTCTGAAGCTTTCTTT | CASSLLGTGISSEAFF
TRBJ2-2 | TRBV2 | . | . | TGTGCCAGCAGTGAGTGGGCCTCACGGAAGCTGTTTTTT | CASSEWASRKLFF
TRBJ2-5 | TRBV5-1 | TRBD2 | . | TGCGCCAGCAGCTCGACACCGGGACTAGCGGGACAAGAGACCCAGTACTTC | CASSSTPGLAGQETQYF
TRBJ1-1 | TRBV4-1 | TRBD1 | . | TGCGCCAGCAAAAAACCGGGACAGGGAGCTGAAGCTTTCTTT | CASKKPGQGAEAFF
TRBJ2-1 | TRBV30 | . | . | TGTGCCTGGTCTCGGACAGTATACAATGAGCAGTTCTTC | CAWSRTVYNEQFF
TRBJ2-2 | TRBV5-1 | . | . | TGCGCCAGCAGCTTTCGGACTGGATGGAACACCGGGGAGCTGTTTTTT | CASSFRTGWNTGELFF
TRBJ2-2 | TRBV10-1 | TRBD2 | . | TGCGCCAGCAGTGTAAAGCGGGAGAGTGGCGGGGAGCTGTTTTTT | CASSVKRESGGELFF